The following is a T cell receptor beta chain sequence with its context. The study recruited people aged roughly 18 to 95 years across approximately 23 US areas. The germline V gene has CDR1 SGHRS and CDR2 YFSETQ. Trimming shortened V by 7 bases and J by 3 bases, and 20 bases separated the two germline ends. The CDR3 has 16 residues. This sample was included in a study of blood T cell repertoires in COVID-19. Study in general: Sources were T cells, B-cell-depleted T cells, or PBMCs; the material itself was cDNA or gDNA.

Per the authors' pipeline: Counts of nucleated cells, estimated from reference gene primer amplification, were obtained. Here immunoSEQ multiplex PCR was the method, and the copy in TCRdb shows in-frame clones only, minus some. The DNA gave D and trimming, while V, J and clone size come from that table. The sample holds more than 250,000 clones; approximately 88% are singletons and the top ten take roughly 1.2%. The sequencing sample was made of PBMCs or T cells enriched from blood (not recorded which). The clonotype originates from a middle-aged woman with acute COVID-19. V and J are TRBV5-1 and TRBJ2-1; D is uncertain. The CDR3 DNA reads as TGCGCCAGCTCACTTTCCGCACAGAGAATCTACAATGAGCAGTTCTTC. Its translation: CASSLSAQRIYNEQFF.